These 28 T cell receptor beta chains share one sample of origin, sequenced in a study of T cells in tuberculosis. Generated by immunoSEQ multiplex PCR, the TCRdb table keeps only in-frame clones and is missing some. Among 35,000 to 50,000 clones listed, around 94% were seen once. Material: PBMCs. Receptors were obtained from a donor between 10 and 35 years old with latent tuberculosis or without tuberculosis infection. Some clones in this sample may be carry-over from other donors' samples.

The V and J genes are TRBV4-1 and TRBJ2-7; D might be TRBD2 (5 bases). V was pared by 1 base and J by 3 bases, with 13 bases between. Germline CDR1 is MGHRA and CDR2 is YSYEKL. There are 15 residues in the CDR3. CDR3 sequence (DNA): TGCGCCAGCAGCCAAGGGACCGGAGGTGTCTACGAGCAGTACTTC. Protein product: CASSQGTGGVYEQYF.

The J gene is TRBJ2-5, the V gene TRBV29-1; 7 bases line up with TRBD2. V lost 6 bases to trimming and J lost 3 bases; unmatched junction nucleotides: 7. The CDR3 consists of 13 residues. Germline CDR1 and CDR2: SQVTM and ANQGSEA. In nucleotides, the CDR3 is TGCAGCGTGGCAGGGACTATTAAAGAGACCCAGTACTTC. Residues: CSVAGTIKETQYF.

This chain connects TRBV4-2 to TRBJ1-2; D remains unclear. Looked up from germline, CDR1 is LGHNA and CDR2 is YNFKEQ. With 4 bases removed from V and 2 bases from J, the gap between germline ends came to 11 bases. This CDR3 region has 14 residues. CDR3 nucleotides: TGTGCCAGCAGCCCGGGCGGGTCAAACTATGGCTACACCTTC. Translated: CASSPGGSNYGYTF.

The V gene is TRBV9, the J gene TRBJ1-2; D uncertain. The V end was cut by 0 bases, the J end by 0 bases, with 9 bases between. This CDR3 contains 15 residues. Germline V lookup: CDR1 SGDLS, CDR2 YYNGEE. The DNA of the CDR3 is TGTGCCAGCAGCGTAGAGGCGGGAGCTAACTATGGCTACACCTTC. This translates into CASSVEAGANYGYTF.

The chain recombines TRBV7-2 with TRBJ1-3; D uncertain. The CDR3 is 13 residues long. V was trimmed by 3 bases and J by 2 bases, leaving 5 bases between them. In germline, CDR1 is SGHTA, CDR2 FQGNSA. The CDR3 DNA reads TGTGCCAGCAGCTTCATTGCTGGAAACACCATATATTTT. Protein: CASSFIAGNTIYF. Drawing the rest from reference TRBV7-2 and TRBJ1-3, the complete variable domain is GAGVSQSPSNKVTEKGKDVELRCDPISGHTALYWYRQSLGQGLEFLIYFQGNSAPDKSGLPSDRFSAERTGGSVSTLTIQRTQQEDSAVYLCASSFIAGNTIYFGEGSWLTVV.

The chain has TRBV6-5 and TRBJ2-7, with 8 bases that match TRBD1. Germline values: CDR1 MNHEY, CDR2 SVGAGI. Germline trimming cut 4 bases from V and 6 bases from J; bases unmatched to any gene: 11. This CDR3 region has 15 residues. CDR3 sequence reads: CASSFGGQGESEQYF. The DNA for the CDR3 is TGTGCCAGCAGTTTCGGCGGACAGGGAGAATCCGAGCAGTACTTC.

Here the CDR3 reads CAWSGVGANEKLFF. DNA for the CDR3: TGTGCCTGGAGTGGAGTCGGGGCTAATGAAAAACTGTTTTTT. The rearrangement uses TRBV30 and TRBJ1-4; no firm D call. The V end lost 1 base, the J end lost 3 bases, and 9 bases lay between the germline ends. Germline loops: CDR1 GTSNPN, CDR2 SVGIG (reference sequence). The CDR3 has 14 amino acids. The full variable domain, with the rest looked up from reference TRBV30 and TRBJ1-4, is SQTIHQWPATLVQPVGSPLSLECTVEGTSNPNLYWYRQAAGRGLQLLFYSVGIGQISSEVPQNLSASRPQDRQFILSSKKLLLSDSGFYLCAWSGVGANEKLFFGSGTQLSVL.

The V gene is TRBV27, the J gene TRBJ2-1; 10 bases are shared with TRBD2. The CDR3 runs to 15 residues. Germline V gives CDR1 MNHEY, CDR2 SMNVEV (reference sequence). V was pared by 3 bases and J by 5 bases, with 4 bases of the junction left unmatched. The CDR3 bases are TGTGCCAGCAGTTTCGATCTAGCGGGAGACAATGAGCAGTTCTTC. Amino acids: CASSFDLAGDNEQFF.

V and J are TRBV30 and TRBJ1-5, with D perhaps matching TRBD1 (6 bases). Trimming removed 3 bases from V and 5 bases from J, with 11 bases in between. This CDR3 contains 13 residues. Germline lookup yields CDR1 GTSNPN and CDR2 SVGIG (reference sequence). CDR3 coding DNA: TGTGCCTGGAGCGAGGACAGAGATCAGCCCCAGCATTTT. This sequence encodes CAWSEDRDQPQHF.

This clone was found once. V is TRBV2 and J is TRBJ2-7; no clear D gene. The germline gives CDR1 SNHLY, CDR2 FYNNEI. V was trimmed by 3 bases and J by 2 bases, leaving 8 bases between them. The CDR3 length is 13 residues. DNA for the CDR3: TGTGCCAGCAGTGAGGGCTATACCTACGAGCAGTACTTC. As protein: CASSEGYTYEQYF.

The chain has TRBV7-2 and TRBJ1-2; D may be TRBD1 (5 bases). Germline assignment: CDR1 SGHTA and CDR2 FQGNSA. V lost 3 bases to trimming and J lost 4 bases, with 9 bases between them. CDR3 size: 13 residues. The DNA for the CDR3 is TGTGCCAGCAGCTTCCGGGGGTCCTATGGCTACACCTTC. It encodes CASSFRGSYGYTF.

This chain connects TRBV7-9 to TRBJ2-2; possibly TRBD2 for D (5 bases). Trimming shortened V by 3 bases and J by 7 bases, and 9 bases separated the two germline ends. The germline V gene encodes CDR1 SEHNR and CDR2 FQNEAQ (reference sequence). The CDR3 length is 13 residues. CDR3 bases: TGTGCCAGCAGCTTGTCTAGCAACGGGGAGCTGTTTTTT. Its translation is CASSLSSNGELFF.

The chain combines TRBV28 with TRBJ2-3; D call uncertain. V dropped 1 base and J dropped 1 base, with 9 bases sitting between them. The germline gives CDR1 MDHEN, CDR2 SYDVKM. The CDR3 spans 15 residues. The CDR3 loop is CASSLSPRGTDTQYF. CDR3 sequence (DNA): TGTGCCAGCAGTTTATCCCCCCGGGGCACAGATACGCAGTATTTT.

This chain joins TRBV5-1 and TRBJ2-2, with unresolved D. The CDR3 runs to 14 residues. Per germline, CDR1 SGHRS and CDR2 YFSETQ. The V gene lost 1 base and the J gene lost 4 bases, with 8 bases spanning the gap. DNA for the CDR3: TGCGCCAGCAGCTTGATACAGACCACCGGGGAGCTGTTTTTT. It yields the protein CASSLIQTTGELFF.

The genes are TRBV30 and TRBJ1-5; a possible D gene is TRBD1 (5 bases). This CDR3 comprises 15 residues. Germline V CDR1 and CDR2: GTSNPN, SVGIG (reference sequence). V dropped 2 bases and J dropped 2 bases, with 13 bases sitting between them. The CDR3 protein is CAWSRGGFGNQPQHF. CDR3 coding DNA: TGTGCCTGGAGTCGGGGGGGTTTTGGCAATCAGCCCCAGCATTTT.

This clone was observed a single time. This chain links TRBV5-1 with TRBJ2-5; TRBD1 is a possible D gene (6 bases). This CDR3 comprises 15 residues. Trimming pared 0 bases from V and 9 bases from J, leaving 18 bases between. Per germline, CDR1 SGHRS and CDR2 YFSETQ. CDR3: CASSLGGGDPGAQYF. Here the CDR3 DNA reads TGCGCCAGCAGCTTGGGAGGGGGAGACCCAGGGGCCCAGTACTTC. The full variable domain, in which reference TRBV5-1 and TRBJ2-5 provide the parts outside the CDR3, is KAGVTQTPRYLIKTRGQQVTLSCSPISGHRSVSWYQQTPGQGLQFLFEYFSETQRNKGNFPGRFSGRQFSNSRSEMNVSTLELGDSALYLCASSLGGGDPGAQYFGPGTRLLVL.

This CDR3 reads CATALDRGNQPQHF. CDR3 bases: TGTGCCACCGCCCTGGACAGGGGCAATCAGCCCCAGCATTTT. V and J are TRBV19 and TRBJ1-5, with 8 bases aligning to TRBD1. CDR3 length: 14 amino acids. CDR1 is LNHDA, CDR2 SQIVND, per germline (reference sequence). J was trimmed by 2 bases and V by 10 bases; bases with no gene match: 7. The whole variable domain, filled in from reference TRBV19 and TRBJ1-5, reads DGGITQSPKYLFRKEGQNVTLSCEQNLNHDAMYWYRQDPGQGLRLIYYSQIVNDFQKGDIAEGYSVSREKKESFPLTVTSAQKNPTAFYLCATALDRGNQPQHFGDGTRLSIL.

This chain links TRBV15 with TRBJ1-5; no reliable D call. The CDR3 contains 15 residues. Deletions cut 0 bases from V and 2 bases from J, with 8 bases between. Germline assignment: CDR1 LNHNV and CDR2 YYDKDF (reference sequence). CDR3 nucleotide sequence: TGTGCCACCAGCAGAGATCAGAATGGCAATCAGCCCCAGCATTTT. Its translation is CATSRDQNGNQPQHF.

The CDR3 reads CASSINGGAKNEQFF. Written as DNA, the CDR3 is TGTGCCAGTAGTATTAACGGGGGTGCAAAAAATGAGCAGTTCTTC. The chain uses TRBV19 and TRBJ2-1; a weak D match, TRBD2 (6 bases). The CDR3 runs to 15 residues. V shed 3 bases and J shed 7 bases, with 16 bases lying between them. Germline values: CDR1 LNHDA, CDR2 SQIVND (reference sequence).

This chain links TRBV6-5 with TRBJ2-2, with TRBD1 as a possible D gene (5 bases). V was pared by 8 bases and J by 6 bases, with 10 bases between. The CDR3 has 12 amino acids. In germline, CDR1 is MNHEY, CDR2 SVGAGI. The CDR3 here is CASSGHPGELFF. The DNA for the CDR3 is TGTGCCAGCTCAGGGCACCCCGGGGAGCTGTTTTTT.

The genes are TRBV5-1 and TRBJ1-1; 9 bases match TRBD1. There are 16 residues in the CDR3. Germline values: CDR1 SGHRS, CDR2 YFSETQ. Trimming took 4 bases from V and 2 from J; bases not matched to a gene: 9. The CDR3 sequence is CASSLTWTGVNTEAFF. The CDR3 DNA is TGCGCCAGCAGCCTAACCTGGACAGGGGTTAACACTGAAGCTTTCTTT.

This sequence joins TRBV30 and TRBJ1-2; 8 positions match TRBD1. V lost 3 bases and J lost 8; bases outside the gene matches: 8. This CDR3 has 13 residues. From germline, CDR1 is GTSNPN and CDR2 SVGIG (reference sequence). Here the CDR3 DNA reads TGTGCCTGGAGGCTGACAGGGGCGACCGGCTACACCTTC. Protein: CAWRLTGATGYTF.

This clone was counted between two and nine times. The chain carries TRBV27 and TRBJ2-7; D call uncertain. CDR3 size: 14 residues. Germline V gives CDR1 MNHEY, CDR2 SMNVEV (reference sequence). V lost 3 bases, J lost 4 bases, and 13 bases lay in between. CDR3 protein: CASSFSTEPYEQYF. In DNA form, the CDR3 reads TGTGCCAGCAGTTTCAGCACAGAGCCGTACGAGCAGTACTTC.

The chain couples TRBV9 to TRBJ1-1; D unresolved. V was shortened by 1 base and J by 4 bases, with 11 bases between the two germline ends. From germline, CDR1 is SGDLS and CDR2 YYNGEE. This CDR3 has 14 residues. CDR3 DNA: TGTGCCAGCAGCGTAAGGAGAGACGGCACTGAAGCTTTCTTT. Residues: CASSVRRDGTEAFF.

This clone was found a few times. The genes are TRBV30 and TRBJ2-1, with a possible D match to TRBD2 (5 bases). The CDR3 runs to 14 residues. Germline V CDR1 and CDR2: GTSNPN, SVGIG (reference sequence). Trimming stripped 3 bases from V and 8 bases from J, with 17 bases between. CDR3 in DNA: TGTGCCTGGAGCCCGGTAATAGCGTCGGATGAGCAGTTCTTC. Amino acid sequence: CAWSPVIASDEQFF.

The chain joins TRBV9 to TRBJ2-1; 9 bases are a match to TRBD2. Germline trimming cut 1 base from V and 7 bases from J; bases unmatched to any gene: 9. Germline CDR1 SGDLS, CDR2 YYNGEE. The CDR3 length is 16 residues. CDR3 amino acids: CASSVLAGVGGNEQFF. The DNA of the CDR3 is TGTGCCAGCAGCGTATTAGCGGGAGTCGGCGGGAATGAGCAGTTCTTC.

For the CDR3, the DNA is TGCGCCAGCAGCTCCGGGACAGGGGGCTTGGACGAGCAGTACTTC. Residues: CASSSGTGGLDEQYF. This chain connects TRBV5-1 to TRBJ2-7; 12 positions agree with TRBD1. Germline V CDR1 and CDR2: SGHRS, YFSETQ. CDR3 length: 15 residues. V gave up 3 bases and J gave up 5 bases; unmatched junction bases: 6.

The chain combines TRBV28 with TRBJ1-1; the D is unclear. Per the germline V gene, CDR1 is MDHEN and CDR2 is SYDVKM. The germline V and J ends were trimmed by 3 bases and 1 base, with 9 bases remaining between them. The CDR3 runs to 14 residues. The CDR3 sequence: CASSLAGRNTEAFF. The CDR3 nucleotides read TGTGCCAGCAGTTTGGCGGGGAGGAACACTGAAGCTTTCTTT.